Shown below are 30 T cell receptor beta chains from a single sample sequenced in a study of blood T cell repertoires in COVID-19. TCRdb keeps only in-frame clones here, not all; method: immunoSEQ multiplex PCR. Here the sample spans around 190,000 clones, 70% to 90% being singletons. Sequenced input: PBMCs or T cells enriched from blood (not recorded which). These receptors all come from a man in his forties or fifties who had recovered from COVID-19.

Concerning this clone: Its ends do not fully match the called genes, so a read error is possible. V gene TRBV7-3 combines with J gene TRBJ2-1, with TRBD2 identical over 12 bases. Germline CDR1 and CDR2: SGHTA and FQGTGA. The CDR3 spans 17 residues. The CDR3 reads CASSLTDLAGGRNEQFF. The DNA of the CDR3 is TGTGCCAGCAGCCTAACTGATCTAGCGGGGGGGCGGAATGAGCAGTTCTTC.

This clone was seen just once. The chain has TRBV7-2 and TRBJ2-2, with TRBD2 matching over 12 bases. CDR1 is SGHTA, CDR2 FQGNSA, per germline. This CDR3 contains 14 residues. V dropped 2 bases and J dropped 11; count of bases not matched to a gene: 3. The CDR3 loop is CASSLTTSGRELFF. The CDR3 bases are TGTGCCAGCAGCTTAACGACTAGCGGGAGAGAGCTGTTTTTT.

The chain employs TRBV27 and TRBJ2-4, with TRBD1 identical over 8 bases. Germline-derived CDR1 and CDR2 are MNHEY and SMNVEV (reference sequence). This CDR3 is 14 amino acids long. Unmatched junction bases numbered 6, after V lost 4 bases and J lost 7 bases. The CDR3 DNA reads as TGTGCCAGCAGTTCCCAACAGGGGGTTAACATTCAGTACTTC. The encoded protein is CASSSQQGVNIQYF.

V gene TRBV5-1 combines with J gene TRBJ2-5; the match to TRBD1 covers 7 bases. Germline V gene data show CDR1 as SGHRS and CDR2 as YFSETQ. Trimming removed 2 bases from V and 4 bases from J; junction bases left unmatched: 8. CDR3 length: 15 residues. CDR3 region: CASSLQDRKGETQYF. The CDR3 DNA follows: TGCGCCAGCAGCTTACAGGACAGGAAGGGAGAGACCCAGTACTTC.

The V and J genes are TRBV28 and TRBJ1-2; 8 bases match TRBD1. Germline assignment: CDR1 MDHEN and CDR2 SYDVKM. The CDR3 totals 14 residues. V was clipped by 7 bases and J by 5 bases; unmatched bases: 9. For the CDR3, the DNA is TGTGCCAGCATGTCGGACAGGGCAGATTATGGCTACACCTTC. Its protein is CASMSDRADYGYTF.

In its sample, this clone was seen a few times. The V call is TRBV11-2, the J call TRBJ1-1; possible D gene TRBD1, 5 bases. The length of the CDR3 is 12 residues. V lost 5 bases to trimming and J lost 7 bases, with 11 bases between them. Germline assignment: CDR1 SGHAT and CDR2 FQNNGV. The CDR3 protein is CASSRDRDEAFF. As DNA, the CDR3 is TGTGCCAGCAGCCGCGACAGAGATGAAGCTTTCTTT.

J is TRBJ2-1 and V is TRBV19; 14 bases are a match to TRBD2. The CDR3 sequence is 16 residues long. Trimming cost V 4 bases and J 8 bases; bases outside gene matches: 7. Germline V lookup: CDR1 LNHDA, CDR2 SQIVND (reference sequence). The CDR3, as DNA: TGTGCCAGTAGTACCGTCGGGACTAGCGGGAGAGATGAGCAGTTCTTC. This encodes CASSTVGTSGRDEQFF. Together with reference TRBV19 and TRBJ2-1, the CDR3 gives the full variable domain: DGGITQSPKYLFRKEGQNVTLSCEQNLNHDAMYWYRQDPGQGLRLIYYSQIVNDFQKGDIAEGYSVSREKKESFPLTVTSAQKNPTAFYLCASSTVGTSGRDEQFFGPGTRLTVL.

The chain carries TRBV4-1 and TRBJ2-5; TRBD2 matches at 10 bases. CDR1 and CDR2 from the germline V gene are MGHRA and YSYEKL. The J segment lost 2 bases and the V segment lost 0 bases, leaving 9 bases of the junction unmatched. The CDR3 length is 18 residues. In DNA, the CDR3 is TGCGCCAGCAGCCAAGATATAGCGGGGGGCCTCAATCAAGAGACCCAGTACTTC. Translation: CASSQDIAGGLNQETQYF.

In this sample, this clone turned up many times. The rearrangement joins TRBV5-1 to TRBJ1-4; no firm D call. The CDR3 length is 14 residues. From germline, CDR1 is SGHRS and CDR2 YFSETQ. Trimming shortened V by 0 bases and J by 7 bases, and 10 bases separated the two germline ends. CDR3 sequence (DNA): TGCGCCAGCAGCTTGGTAGGCGGGTTTGAAAAACTGTTTTTT. It codes for CASSLVGGFEKLFF. Drawing the rest from reference TRBV5-1 and TRBJ1-4, the complete variable domain is KAGVTQTPRYLIKTRGQQVTLSCSPISGHRSVSWYQQTPGQGLQFLFEYFSETQRNKGNFPGRFSGRQFSNSRSEMNVSTLELGDSALYLCASSLVGGFEKLFFGSGTQLSVL.

The J gene is TRBJ2-5, the V gene TRBV25-1; TRBD1 agrees at 7 bases. This CDR3 comprises 14 residues. CDR1 and CDR2 (germline): MGHDK, SYGVNS. The J segment lost 1 base and the V segment lost 4 bases, leaving 3 bases of the junction unmatched. The CDR3 DNA reads TGTGCCAGCAGTGCCAACAGGGGCCAAGAGACCCAGTACTTC. Translation: CASSANRGQETQYF.

The chain recombines TRBV19 with TRBJ1-2, with TRBD1 matching 8 bases. The CDR3 is 15 amino acids. The V gene end was trimmed by 7 bases and the J gene end by 7 bases; junction bases not matched to a gene: 14. Germline CDR1 reads LNHDA; CDR2 reads SQIVND (reference sequence). CDR3 sequence: CASTGGAFGWGGYTF. The CDR3 coding sequence is TGTGCCAGTACAGGGGGCGCGTTTGGATGGGGTGGCTACACCTTC.

This chain joins TRBV6-5 and TRBJ2-7; TRBD2 might be the D (5 bases). The CDR3 runs 13 residues. V dropped 6 bases and J dropped 7 bases, with 16 bases sitting between them. The V gene's germline CDR1 is MNHEY and CDR2 SVGAGI. In DNA, the CDR3 is TGTGCCAGCAGGCCCGTAGGAGGTAGAGAGCAGTACTTC. Its translation is CASRPVGGREQYF.

The chain has TRBV28 and TRBJ1-6, with a tentative D call TRBD1 (6 bases). Germline V gene sequence: CDR1 MDHEN, CDR2 SYDVKM. The length of the CDR3 is 15 residues. V was cut by 6 bases and J by 5 bases, with 14 bases left in between. CDR3 DNA: TGTGCCAGCAGGGGCGGGCAGGGGCATAATTCACCCCTCCACTTT. This sequence encodes CASRGGQGHNSPLHF.

The chain is built from TRBV5-1 and TRBJ1-2; 8 nucleotides align to TRBD1. There are 15 residues in the CDR3. The germline V gene encodes CDR1 SGHRS and CDR2 YFSETQ. Losses at the gene ends were 2 bases for V and 4 bases for J; bases not matched to a gene: 7. Written as DNA, the CDR3 is TGCGCCAGCAGCTTAGGACAGGGAAAATCCTATGGCTACACCTTC. The encoded protein is CASSLGQGKSYGYTF.

The chain couples TRBV5-1 to TRBJ1-1; D unresolved. Looked up from germline, CDR1 is SGHRS and CDR2 is YFSETQ. The CDR3 has 16 residues. Between the trimmed V and J ends, which lost 2 bases and 1 base, there was a span of 15 bases. CDR3: CASSFGLLMGNTEAFF. The CDR3 DNA sequence: TGCGCCAGCAGCTTTGGACTCCTTATGGGGAACACTGAAGCTTTCTTT. Full variable domain (outside the CDR3, taken from reference TRBV5-1 and TRBJ1-1): KAGVTQTPRYLIKTRGQQVTLSCSPISGHRSVSWYQQTPGQGLQFLFEYFSETQRNKGNFPGRFSGRQFSNSRSEMNVSTLELGDSALYLCASSFGLLMGNTEAFFGQGTRLTVV.

This chain connects TRBV4-1 to TRBJ1-4; a possible D gene is TRBD1 (6 bases). Per germline, CDR1 MGHRA and CDR2 YSYEKL. The ends were cut back, 1 base at V and 1 base at J, with 10 bases in the middle. CDR3 size: 16 residues. This CDR3 reads CASSQGQDLTNEKLFF. CDR3 DNA sequence: TGCGCCAGCAGCCAAGGACAGGACTTAACTAATGAAAAACTGTTTTTT.

Details on this clone: Other DNA sequences in the sample encode the same CDR3. The chain couples TRBV11-2 to TRBJ1-2, with 9 bases lining up with TRBD1. This CDR3 is 13 amino acids long. CDR1 is SGHAT, CDR2 FQNNGV, per germline. Germline trimming cut 5 bases from V and 5 bases from J; bases unmatched to any gene: 3. The CDR3 DNA follows: TGTGCCAGCAGCCCGGGACAGGGTTATGGCTACACCTTC. Amino acid sequence: CASSPGQGYGYTF.

The V gene is TRBV19, the J gene TRBJ2-3; TRBD1 is a possible D gene (6 bases). The CDR3 extends over 14 amino acids. Trimming removed 5 bases at V and 6 bases at J, with 15 bases between. Germline lookup yields CDR1 LNHDA and CDR2 SQIVND (reference sequence). The DNA of the CDR3 is TGTGCCAGTAGTTCGACAGGTGGTTCCGATACGCAGTATTTT. This codes for CASSSTGGSDTQYF.

The chain uses TRBV19 and TRBJ2-2; the match to TRBD1 covers 7 bases. The CDR3 sequence is 14 residues long. V was clipped by 8 bases and J by 0 bases; unmatched bases: 3. CDR1 LNHDA and CDR2 SQIVND come from the germline V gene (reference sequence). CDR3 in amino acids: CASQTGSNTGELFF. The CDR3 DNA follows: TGTGCCAGTCAGACAGGGTCGAACACCGGGGAGCTGTTTTTT.

This clone showed up just once. The CDR3 DNA follows: TGTGCCAGCAGCCAAGACAGGGGGATGTATGGCTACACCTTC. Protein sequence: CASSQDRGMYGYTF. This sequence joins TRBV3-1 (or the pseudogene TRBV3-2) and TRBJ1-2; 7 bases match TRBD1. This CDR3 comprises 14 residues. Germline CDR1 and CDR2: LGHDT and YNNKEL (reference sequence). The V gene end was trimmed by 0 bases and the J gene end by 5 bases; junction bases not matched to a gene: 3.

V and J are TRBV12-3 or TRBV12-4 and TRBJ1-5; D unclear. V lost 6 bases to trimming and J lost 0 bases, with 6 bases between them. This CDR3 comprises 13 residues. This CDR3 is CASRSLSNQPQHF. The CDR3 DNA is TGTGCCAGCAGGAGCCTTAGCAATCAGCCCCAGCATTTT.

This chain joins TRBV18 and TRBJ2-7; maybe TRBD1 (6 bases). From germline, CDR1 is KGHSH and CDR2 LQKENI. Trimming shortened V by 8 bases and J by 7 bases, and 24 bases separated the two germline ends. The CDR3 length is 15 residues. The CDR3 reads CASAQTGTDVREQYF. The CDR3 nucleotides are TGTGCCAGCGCTCAAACAGGGACCGACGTGCGGGAGCAGTACTTC.

J is TRBJ1-1 and V is TRBV6-5; tentative D call: TRBD1 (6 bases). Germline V gene lookup returns CDR1 MNHEY and CDR2 SVGAGI. The CDR3 has 14 amino acids. Deletions cut 5 bases from V and 5 bases from J, with 15 bases between. In DNA, the CDR3 is TGTGCCAGCAGTCGAATTACAGGGATGACTGAAGCTTTCTTT. This encodes CASSRITGMTEAFF.

The chain joins TRBV29-1 to TRBJ2-3; possible D gene TRBD2, 5 bases. The germline V gene has CDR1 SQVTM and CDR2 ANQGSEA. This CDR3 spans 14 amino acids. Deletions cut 8 bases from V and 0 bases from J, with 15 bases between. CDR3: CSPIFWTSTDTQYF. The CDR3 DNA sequence: TGCAGCCCAATATTCTGGACTAGCACAGATACGCAGTATTTT.

V gene TRBV10-3 combines with J gene TRBJ2-1; TRBD1 aligns across 7 bases. Germline V lookup: CDR1 ENHRY, CDR2 SYGVKD. The CDR3 contains 15 residues. Trimming at V came to 3 bases and at J to 5 bases, leaving 7 bases not matched to a gene. The CDR3 DNA follows: TGTGCCATCAGTGACCCGACAGGGTCCCACAATGAGCAGTTCTTC. Translated, it gives CAISDPTGSHNEQFF.

This clone was seen a single time. The chain joins TRBV10-3 to TRBJ1-3, with 10 bases that match TRBD1. Germline CDR1 is ENHRY and CDR2 is SYGVKD. J gave up 2 bases and V 7 bases, and 5 bases lay outside the gene matches. The CDR3 length is 15 residues. The CDR3 DNA sequence: TGTGCCATCACCCCAGGGACAGGGGCTGGAAACACCATATATTTT. This gives the protein CAITPGTGAGNTIYF.

The chain joins TRBV6-2 or TRBV6-3 to TRBJ1-1; 7 bases agree with TRBD1. CDR1 MNHEY and CDR2 SVGEGT come from the germline V gene. The junction had 9 bases not matched to a gene; V was cut back by 4 bases and J by 4 bases. The CDR3 has 15 amino acids. CDR3 coding DNA: TGTGCCAGCAGTTTCCGGACAGGCTACCTCACTGAAGCTTTCTTT. Protein sequence: CASSFRTGYLTEAFF.

The chain has TRBV19 and TRBJ1-5; D not certain. Trimming took 7 bases from V and 0 from J, leaving 13 bases between them. Germline CDR1 is LNHDA and CDR2 is SQIVND (reference sequence). CDR3 length equals 15 residues. CDR3 sequence reads: CASTPAGHSNQPQHF. Here the CDR3 DNA reads TGTGCCAGTACCCCCGCAGGTCATAGCAATCAGCCCCAGCATTTT.

This chain uses TRBV5-1 with TRBJ2-3, with D perhaps TRBD1 (5 bases). The germline V and J ends were trimmed by 0 bases and 2 bases, with 13 bases remaining between them. The CDR3 is made up of 16 amino acids. CDR1 is SGHRS and CDR2 is YFSETQ in the germline V gene. In nucleotides, the CDR3 is TGCGCCAGCAGCTTGGCCACCTCAGGGAACACAGATACGCAGTATTTT. It yields the protein CASSLATSGNTDTQYF.

The chain couples TRBV19 to TRBJ2-1; TRBD2 matches 7 bases. The CDR3 totals 15 residues. CDR1 and CDR2 from the germline V gene are LNHDA and SQIVND (reference sequence). The V and J ends lost 6 bases and 4 bases, in that order; junction bases with no gene match: 9. In DNA form, the CDR3 reads TGTGCCAGTAGGAAAGGGACGGGGGGATACAATGAGCAGTTCTTC. This translates into CASRKGTGGYNEQFF.